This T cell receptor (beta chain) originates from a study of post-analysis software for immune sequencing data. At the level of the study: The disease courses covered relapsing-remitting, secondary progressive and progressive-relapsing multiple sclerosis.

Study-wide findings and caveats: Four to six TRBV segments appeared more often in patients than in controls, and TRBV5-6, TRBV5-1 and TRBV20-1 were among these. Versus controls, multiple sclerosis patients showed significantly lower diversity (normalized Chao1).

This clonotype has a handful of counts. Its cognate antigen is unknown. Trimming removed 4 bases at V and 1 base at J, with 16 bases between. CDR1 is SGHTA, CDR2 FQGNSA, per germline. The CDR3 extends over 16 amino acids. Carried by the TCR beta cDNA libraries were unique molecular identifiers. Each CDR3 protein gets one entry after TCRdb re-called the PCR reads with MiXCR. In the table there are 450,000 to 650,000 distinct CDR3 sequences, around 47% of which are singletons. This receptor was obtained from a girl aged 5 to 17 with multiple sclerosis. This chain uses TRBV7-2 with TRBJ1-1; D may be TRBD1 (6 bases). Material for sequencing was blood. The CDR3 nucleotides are TGTGCCAGCAGCTATCGCCCCTCGACAGGGAACACTGAAGCTTTCTTT. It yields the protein CASSYRPSTGNTEAFF.